One and the same sample provided the 9 T cell receptor beta chains below, sequenced in a study of spatial heterogeneity in lung cancer. TCRdb fed the 5' RACE reads into MiXCR, producing one record per CDR3 protein. The repertoire has over 7,000 distinct CDR3 sequences, under 25% of them found once; the top ten carry less than 20%. Stated time point: sample taken at primary tumor resection. Tumor, nontumor lung or frozen PBMC supplied whole RNA that was sequenced unsorted. Material: PBMCs, obtained at surgery. The receptors were sampled from a female donor with early-stage non-small cell lung cancer.

This clonotype was observed a handful of times. The chain employs TRBV6-1 and TRBJ2-5; 11 bases are shared with TRBD2. The CDR3 consists of 15 residues. The junction had 8 bases not matched to a gene; V was cut back by 7 bases and J by 4 bases. The germline gives CDR1 MNHNS, CDR2 SASEGT. The CDR3 nucleotides read TGTGCCAGCACCTCTTTTAGCGGGGGGGCAGAGACCCAGTACTTC. It encodes CASTSFSGGAETQYF.

This clonotype is judged medium-sized (0.01 to 0.1%). The rearrangement joins TRBV20-1 to TRBJ2-5; a possible D gene is TRBD2 (5 bases). The CDR3 is 16 residues long. Germline-derived CDR1 and CDR2 are DFQATT and SNEGSKA (reference sequence). V gave up 1 base and J gave up 4 bases, with 19 bases separating them. CDR3 bases: TGCAGTGCTAGAGGTTTGGGAGAAGAGATTATAGAGACCCAGTACTTC. Residues: CSARGLGEEIIETQYF.

This clonotype was counted only a few times. The chain links TRBV7-9 to TRBJ1-1, with D possibly matching TRBD1 (6 bases). The CDR3 covers 14 residues. The ends were cut back, 3 bases at V and 5 bases at J, with 13 bases in the middle. Looked up from germline, CDR1 is SEHNR and CDR2 is FQNEAQ (reference sequence). The CDR3 reads CASSFPPGVTEAFF. The CDR3 nucleotides are TGTGCCAGCAGCTTCCCCCCAGGGGTGACTGAAGCTTTCTTT.

This clonotype is judged medium-sized. The J gene is TRBJ2-1, the V gene TRBV6-2 or TRBV6-3, with 11 positions matching TRBD2. J gave up 7 bases and V 5 bases, and 7 bases lay outside the gene matches. The CDR3 consists of 15 residues. The germline gives CDR1 MNHEY, CDR2 SVGEGT. CDR3 bases: TGTGCCAGCAGTAATCCAAGACTAGCGGGAAATGAGCAGTTCTTC. Protein sequence: CASSNPRLAGNEQFF.

This clonotype was recorded at least ten times. The chain couples TRBV7-8 to TRBJ2-5, with D possibly TRBD1 on 6 matching bases. Germline V CDR1 and CDR2: SGHVS, FQNEAQ. This CDR3 is built from 16 residues. The V end lost 2 bases, the J end lost 3 bases, and 16 bases lay between the germline ends. Here the CDR3 DNA reads TGTGCCAGCAGCTTACGAACCCCAGGGGCGGAAGAGACCCAGTACTTC. Protein product: CASSLRTPGAEETQYF.

In its sample, this clonotype was seen many times. V usage is TRBV7-2 and J usage is TRBJ1-1; no firm D call. Deletions cut 5 bases from V and 4 bases from J, with 11 bases between. Germline V lookup: CDR1 SGHTA, CDR2 FQGNSA. The CDR3 length is 13 residues. For the CDR3, the DNA is TGTGCCAGCAGCGGAAGGATGGGCACTGAAGCTTTCTTT. Translating it yields CASSGRMGTEAFF.

This clonotype was seen a few times. The chain couples TRBV20-1 to TRBJ2-3; TRBD2 aligns across 8 bases. CDR1 is DFQATT and CDR2 is SNEGSKA in the germline V gene (reference sequence). With V trimmed by 4 bases and J by 2 bases, 11 bases remained unmatched. This CDR3 is built from 16 residues. This chain's CDR3 is CSATRFISGDTDTQYF. The CDR3, as DNA: TGCAGTGCTACCCGGTTCATTAGCGGGGACACAGATACGCAGTATTTT.

This clonotype was seen ten or more times. V and J are TRBV7-3 and TRBJ2-7; 8 nucleotides agree with TRBD1. CDR1 is SGHTA and CDR2 is FQGTGA in the germline V gene. The J segment lost 2 bases and the V segment lost 5 bases, leaving 5 bases of the junction unmatched. The length of the CDR3 is 14 residues. Here the CDR3 reads CASSAGTGAYEQYF. DNA of the CDR3: TGTGCCAGCAGCGCCGGGACAGGAGCCTACGAGCAGTACTTC.

This clonotype is classed as medium-sized. V is TRBV7-9 and J is TRBJ2-1; 9 bases map to TRBD2. Germline V CDR1 and CDR2: SEHNR, FQNEAQ (reference sequence). The length of the CDR3 is 16 residues. J lost 3 bases, V lost 2 bases, and 5 bases had no gene match. The CDR3 region is CASSLSLAGSYNEQFF. CDR3 sequence (DNA): TGTGCCAGCAGCTTATCCCTAGCGGGAAGCTACAATGAGCAGTTCTTC.